This TCR beta chain was identified in a study of vaccination effects on CD4 cells after COVID-19. Study-level background: Each participant received a vaccine that was either BNT162b2 or mRNA-1273, given as two doses.

The germline gives CDR1 PRHDT, CDR2 FYEKMQ (reference sequence). The CDR3 sequence is 13 residues long. V was shortened by 3 bases and J by 4 bases, with 10 bases between the two germline ends. Sequencing followed a ViraFEST assay step that expanded antigen-specific CD4+ T cells with viral peptide pools. Cultured cells yielded isolated CD4+ T cells after about ten days. The person was diagnosed with PCR-confirmed SARS-CoV-2 infection between March and December 2020. Each culture had half its medium swapped for IL-2 medium on days 3 and 7. Assay: immunoSEQ multiplex PCR; the TCRdb copy retains only in-frame clones and omits some. The sample lists around 46,000 clones, around 80% occurring once. In the case of this clone: No antigen is known for it.

The sequence came from a human donor who had a prior SARS-CoV-2 infection. The gene calls are TRBV13 and TRBJ2-7; the D is unclear. Here the sequenced sample was CD4+ T cells from PBMCs cultured with a peptide pool, taken before COVID-19 vaccination. CDR3 sequence reads: CASSFFLGYEQYF. The CDR3 DNA follows: TGTGCCAGCAGCTTCTTTTTGGGTTACGAGCAGTACTTC.